This T cell receptor (beta chain) was captured by sequencing in a study of blood T cell repertoires in COVID-19. Only in-frame clones appear in the TCRdb table, and some are missing; sequencing was by immunoSEQ multiplex PCR. The table lists nearly 300,000 clones, roughly nine tenths of them singletons. Individuals in the exposed group had encountered a COVID-19 case within 2 weeks preceding study entry. This CDR3 is built from 15 residues. The V and J ends lost 0 bases and 6 bases respectively, with 15 bases between them. CDR1 is SGHNT and CDR2 is YYREEE in the germline V gene (reference sequence). Sequencing used PBMCs or T cells enriched from blood (not recorded which). The chain couples TRBV5-4 to TRBJ1-2, with D perhaps TRBD1 (6 bases). This receptor was obtained from a woman between 50 and 59 years old who had been exposed to COVID-19. Here the CDR3 reads CASSLVQGSPDGYTF. Written as DNA, the CDR3 is TGTGCCAGCAGCTTGGTACAGGGCAGCCCGGATGGCTACACCTTC. The full variable domain, its missing parts supplied by reference TRBV5-4 and TRBJ1-2, is ETGVTQSPTHLIKTRGQQVTLRCSSQSGHNTVSWYQQALGQGPQFIFQYYREEENGRGNFPPRFSGLQFPNYSSELNVNALELDDSALYLCASSLVQGSPDGYTFGSGTRLTVV.